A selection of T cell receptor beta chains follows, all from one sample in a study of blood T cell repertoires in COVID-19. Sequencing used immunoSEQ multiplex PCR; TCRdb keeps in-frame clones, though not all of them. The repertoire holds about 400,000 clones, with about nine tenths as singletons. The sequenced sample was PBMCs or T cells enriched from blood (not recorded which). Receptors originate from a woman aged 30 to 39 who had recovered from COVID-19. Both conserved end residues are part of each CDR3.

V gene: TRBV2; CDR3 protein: CASRRDRQGKRETQYF
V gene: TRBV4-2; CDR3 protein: CASSQARDRYNEKLFF
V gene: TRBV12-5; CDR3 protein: CASGVAGGPADTQYF
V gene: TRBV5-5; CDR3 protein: CASSLGGINEKLFF
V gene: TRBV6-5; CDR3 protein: CASIGGGMNTGELFF
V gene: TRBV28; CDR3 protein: CASRNSNSGNTIYF
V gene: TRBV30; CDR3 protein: CAWCGRGGVTGTGELFF
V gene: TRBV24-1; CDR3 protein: CATSDPSSGSADTQYF
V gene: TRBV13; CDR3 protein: CASSLSRQAGETQYF
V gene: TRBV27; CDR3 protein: CASSSFPLRIGEETQYF
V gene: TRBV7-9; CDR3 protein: CASTKLTGELFF
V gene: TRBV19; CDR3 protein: CASTPRGLAGEKLFF
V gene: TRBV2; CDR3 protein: CARSGTPFYNEQFF
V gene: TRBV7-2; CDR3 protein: CASSEGGYEQYF
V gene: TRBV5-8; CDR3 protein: CASSWNRGGYTF
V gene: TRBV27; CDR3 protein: CASSLGQGVAGNTIYF
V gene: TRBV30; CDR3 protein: CAWIPQGATYEQYF
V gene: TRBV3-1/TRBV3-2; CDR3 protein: CASSRAGAANSPLHF
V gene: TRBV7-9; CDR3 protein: CASSLGAAYYEQYF
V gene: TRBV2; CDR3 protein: CASSRQVYQPQHF
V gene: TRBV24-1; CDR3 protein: CATSVGGRASDLRNTGELFF
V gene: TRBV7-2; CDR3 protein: CASSLSLRGASYEQYF
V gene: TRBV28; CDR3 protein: CASSFSIYGYTF